The 7 T cell receptor beta chains reported below all come from one sample, sequenced in a study of blood T cell repertoires in COVID-19 (dated by TCRdb to the early 2020s). The library was produced with the immunoSEQ multiplex PCR assay. In TCRdb, the immuneACCESS table is reduced to in-frame sequences with V and J assigned. These tables do not hold every clone; where another copy was compared, an unresolved V gene accounts for under half, and the others remain unexplained. The sample table lists around 100,000 clones, approximately 90% of them with a count of one. 32% of the sample belongs to the ten largest clones. The sample was peripheral blood. Receptors were obtained from a woman older than 75 with acute or convalescent COVID-19.

The gene calls are TRBV2 and TRBJ2-7; the D gene is possibly TRBD2 (5 bases). The CDR3 extends over 13 amino acids. From germline, CDR1 is SNHLY and CDR2 FYNNEI. The V end lost 4 bases, the J end lost 2 bases, and 9 bases lay between the germline ends. In DNA, the CDR3 is TGTGCCAGCAGTGCTCTAGCCACCTACGAGCAGTACTTC. Its protein is CASSALATYEQYF.

The chain is built from TRBV20-1 and TRBJ1-2; D is unresolved. Trimming took off 5 bases at V and 4 bases at J, with 5 bases between the two ends. The CDR3 totals 10 residues. Germline-derived CDR1 and CDR2 are DFQATT and SNEGSKA (reference sequence). The CDR3 loop reads CSAPFYGYTF. CDR3 in DNA: TGCAGTGCTCCGTTCTATGGCTACACCTTC.

This sequence joins TRBV28 and TRBJ2-7; TRBD2 aligns across 7 bases. The CDR3 consists of 14 residues. Germline lookup yields CDR1 MDHEN and CDR2 SYDVKM. V shed 8 bases, J shed 0 bases, and the junction held 7 bases outside the gene matches. The CDR3 DNA follows: TGTGCCAGCTCCCGGGGAGGGAGCTCCTACGAGCAGTACTTC. Protein product: CASSRGGSSYEQYF.

The chain has TRBV27 and TRBJ1-6; D is unresolved. Trimming removed 2 bases at V and 5 bases at J, with 10 bases between. This CDR3 spans 15 amino acids. CDR1 is MNHEY and CDR2 is SMNVEV in the germline V gene (reference sequence). This chain's CDR3 is CASSLPSVHNSPLHF. The DNA of the CDR3 is TGTGCCAGCAGTTTACCGTCAGTCCATAATTCACCCCTCCACTTT.

The chain has TRBV5-1 and TRBJ2-1; 11 nucleotides match TRBD1. The CDR3 consists of 15 residues. The germline gives CDR1 SGHRS, CDR2 YFSETQ. With V trimmed by 4 bases and J by 6 bases, 6 bases remained unmatched. The DNA of the CDR3 is TGCGCCAGCAGCCAAGCCGGGACAGGGGGCAATGAGCAGTTCTTC. Protein product: CASSQAGTGGNEQFF.

V gene TRBV5-5 combines with J gene TRBJ1-5; D uncertain. V lost 2 bases, J lost 0 bases, and 9 bases lay in between. Germline V gene lookup returns CDR1 SGHKS and CDR2 YYEKEE (reference sequence). The CDR3 is 15 residues long. CDR3: CASSFIGSSNQPQHF. In DNA form, the CDR3 reads TGTGCCAGCAGCTTTATAGGGAGTAGCAATCAGCCCCAGCATTTT. The variable domain in full, with the rest retrieved from reference TRBV5-5 and TRBJ1-5, is DAGVTQSPTHLIKTRGQQVTLRCSPISGHKSVSWYQQVLGQGPQFIFQYYEKEERGRGNFPDRFSARQFPNYSSELNVNALLLGDSALYLCASSFIGSSNQPQHFGDGTRLSIL.

V and J are TRBV27 and TRBJ2-1; D possibly corresponds to TRBD2 (5 bases). CDR1 and CDR2 from the germline V gene are MNHEY and SMNVEV (reference sequence). Deletions cut 5 bases from V and 9 bases from J, with 8 bases between. CDR3 length: 11 residues. CDR3 amino acids: CASSGRGEQFF. The CDR3 DNA sequence: TGTGCCAGCAGTGGCCGGGGTGAGCAGTTCTTC.